Listed below are T cell receptor beta chains from one sample, sequenced in a study of control samples from healthy donors and cancer patients. Method: immunoSEQ multiplex PCR; TCRdb's copy keeps in-frame clones and lacks some. The table has roughly 20,000 clones, 82% seen once; the top ten hold less than 35%. Sequencing input: PBMCs. These receptors all stem from a man older than 75 with head and neck cancer. The CDR3 runs from the conserved cysteine through the conserved F or W. The D gene is left open where the match is weak. Size tells how often a clone was seen (once, few, many) or the class of an expanded clone, and some rows leave it out.

D gene: .
J gene: TRBJ2-7
V gene: TRBV5-6
clone size: few
CDR3 protein: CASSLDPPGGLSYEQYF
CDR3 DNA: TGTGCCAGCAGCTTAGATCCCCCCGGGGGCCTCTCCTACGAGCAGTACTTC

D gene: .
J gene: TRBJ2-7
V gene: TRBV7-8
clone size: .
CDR3 protein: CASSLVGSGPYEQYF
CDR3 DNA: TGTGCCAGCAGCTTAGTAGGTAGCGGCCCCTACGAGCAGTACTTC

D gene: .
J gene: TRBJ2-7
V gene: TRBV10-1
clone size: .
CDR3 protein: CASSESGTGYEQYF
CDR3 DNA: TGCGCCAGCAGTGAGTCCGGGACTGGCTACGAGCAGTACTTC

D gene: TRBD1
J gene: TRBJ2-3
V gene: TRBV5-1
clone size: .
CDR3 protein: CASSLGDRGLTDTQYF
CDR3 DNA: TGCGCCAGCAGCTTAGGCGACAGGGGGCTCACAGATACGCAGTATTTT

D gene: .
J gene: TRBJ2-7
V gene: TRBV10-3
clone size: .
CDR3 protein: CAIRAQNYEQYF
CDR3 DNA: TGTGCCATCAGGGCACAGAACTACGAGCAGTACTTC

D gene: .
J gene: TRBJ2-7
V gene: TRBV28
clone size: .
CDR3 protein: CASSPSLGYEQYF
CDR3 DNA: TGTGCCAGCAGTCCGTCGCTAGGCTACGAGCAGTACTTC

D gene: .
J gene: TRBJ2-3
V gene: TRBV27
clone size: .
CDR3 protein: CASKAVDTGDTQYF
CDR3 DNA: TGTGCCAGCAAGGCGGTCGATACCGGGGATACGCAGTATTTT

D gene: TRBD1
J gene: TRBJ1-3
V gene: TRBV18
clone size: few
CDR3 protein: CASSPGQAGNTIYF
CDR3 DNA: TGTGCCAGCTCACCCGGACAGGCTGGAAACACCATATATTTT

D gene: .
J gene: TRBJ2-1
V gene: TRBV6-5
clone size: .
CDR3 protein: CASSTGQYNEQFF
CDR3 DNA: TGTGCCAGCAGCACCGGGCAGTACAATGAGCAGTTCTTC

D gene: .
J gene: TRBJ2-7
V gene: TRBV7-6
clone size: .
CDR3 protein: CASSLVGNLGYEQYF
CDR3 DNA: TGTGCCAGCAGCTTAGTAGGAAACCTCGGCTACGAGCAGTACTTC

D gene: .
J gene: TRBJ1-2
V gene: TRBV19
clone size: .
CDR3 protein: CASSTRVPLGGGYTF
CDR3 DNA: TGTGCCAGTAGTACACGGGTCCCCCTTGGCGGGGGCTACACCTTC

D gene: .
J gene: TRBJ2-2
V gene: TRBV7-3
clone size: .
CDR3 protein: CASSLFGRDGELFF
CDR3 DNA: TGTGCCAGCAGCTTATTCGGGAGAGATGGGGAGCTGTTTTTT

D gene: TRBD1
J gene: TRBJ2-7
V gene: TRBV7-6
clone size: .
CDR3 protein: CASSPGDRGFYEQYF
CDR3 DNA: TGTGCCAGCAGCCCGGGGGACAGGGGGTTCTACGAGCAGTACTTC

D gene: .
J gene: TRBJ2-3
V gene: TRBV2
clone size: .
CDR3 protein: CASSGYAWGDLGDTQYF
CDR3 DNA: TGTGCCAGCAGCGGATACGCATGGGGGGACCTGGGGGATACGCAGTATTTT

D gene: .
J gene: TRBJ2-5
V gene: TRBV30
clone size: .
CDR3 protein: CAWSVWGGGSQETQYF
CDR3 DNA: TGTGCCTGGAGTGTATGGGGCGGCGGAAGCCAAGAGACCCAGTACTTC

D gene: TRBD1
J gene: TRBJ2-3
V gene: TRBV12-3/TRBV12-4
clone size: .
CDR3 protein: CASTPRGDTQYF
CDR3 DNA: TGTGCCAGCACCCCCAGGGGGGATACGCAGTATTTT

D gene: .
J gene: TRBJ1-6
V gene: TRBV12-3/TRBV12-4
clone size: few
CDR3 protein: CASSFNSNSPLHF
CDR3 DNA: TGTGCCAGCAGTTTTAACAGTAATTCACCCCTCCACTTT

D gene: TRBD1
J gene: TRBJ2-7
V gene: TRBV9
clone size: .
CDR3 protein: CASSVASPGQGRYEQYF
CDR3 DNA: TGTGCCAGCAGCGTAGCTTCCCCGGGACAGGGCCGTTACGAGCAGTACTTC

D gene: .
J gene: TRBJ1-3
V gene: TRBV21-1
clone size: .
CDR3 protein: CASSIDRDINYF
CDR3 DNA: TGTGCCAGCAGCATAGACCGGGATATCAACTATTTT

D gene: .
J gene: TRBJ1-1
V gene: TRBV7-2
clone size: .
CDR3 protein: CASSFVGGSDTEAFF
CDR3 DNA: TGTGCCAGCAGCTTCGTTGGGGGGAGCGACACTGAAGCTTTCTTT

D gene: .
J gene: TRBJ2-3
V gene: TRBV14
clone size: once
CDR3 protein: CASSQGRTQVRRYF
CDR3 DNA: TGTGCCAGCAGCCAAGGGAGGACGCAGGTCAGGAGGTATTTT

D gene: .
J gene: TRBJ1-1
V gene: TRBV4-1
clone size: .
CDR3 protein: CASSQERRIRTEAFF
CDR3 DNA: TGCGCCAGCAGCCAAGAGCGGCGGATCCGCACTGAAGCTTTCTTT

D gene: .
J gene: TRBJ1-6
V gene: TRBV2
clone size: .
CDR3 protein: CASRKDSPISPLHF
CDR3 DNA: TGTGCCAGCAGAAAGGACAGTCCGATTTCACCCCTCCACTTT

D gene: .
J gene: TRBJ2-7
V gene: TRBV19
clone size: .
CDR3 protein: CASSRDPSYEQYF
CDR3 DNA: TGTGCCAGTAGTCGGGACCCTTCCTACGAGCAGTACTTC

D gene: .
J gene: TRBJ1-2
V gene: TRBV7-9
clone size: .
CDR3 protein: CASSLGSSYGYTF
CDR3 DNA: TGTGCCAGCAGCTTGGGGTCATCCTATGGCTACACCTTC

D gene: .
J gene: TRBJ2-2
V gene: TRBV6-6
clone size: .
CDR3 protein: CASRTTGMNTGELFF
CDR3 DNA: TGTGCCAGCAGGACCACAGGGATGAACACCGGGGAGCTGTTTTTT

D gene: .
J gene: TRBJ2-7
V gene: TRBV27
clone size: .
CDR3 protein: CASRSRQAPTGEQYF
CDR3 DNA: TGTGCCAGCAGAAGCCGTCAGGCTCCTACCGGCGAGCAGTACTTC

D gene: TRBD1
J gene: TRBJ1-3
V gene: TRBV19
clone size: medium-sized
CDR3 protein: CASSIDRESGNTIYF
CDR3 DNA: TGTGCCAGTAGCATTGACAGGGAGTCTGGAAACACCATATATTTT

D gene: TRBD1
J gene: TRBJ1-1
V gene: TRBV18
clone size: .
CDR3 protein: CASSQGQSNTEAFF
CDR3 DNA: TGTGCCAGCTCACAGGGACAGTCGAACACTGAAGCTTTCTTT

D gene: .
J gene: TRBJ1-6
V gene: TRBV5-1
clone size: few
CDR3 protein: CASSLEVGAGVWSPLHF
CDR3 DNA: TGCGCCAGCAGCTTGGAAGTGGGGGCCGGAGTTTGGTCACCCCTCCACTTT

D gene: TRBD2
J gene: TRBJ2-1
V gene: TRBV27
clone size: .
CDR3 protein: CASGKRTSGRARYNEQFF
CDR3 DNA: TGTGCCAGCGGGAAACGAACTAGCGGGAGGGCTCGGTACAATGAGCAGTTCTTC

D gene: .
J gene: TRBJ2-6
V gene: TRBV19
clone size: .
CDR3 protein: CASSTIISGANVLTF
CDR3 DNA: TGTGCCAGTAGTACCATTATCTCTGGGGCCAACGTCCTGACTTTC

D gene: TRBD2
J gene: TRBJ2-1
V gene: TRBV10-2
clone size: .
CDR3 protein: CASSESASGSSYNEQFF
CDR3 DNA: TGCGCCAGCAGTGAGTCGGCTAGCGGGAGTTCCTACAATGAGCAGTTCTTC

D gene: .
J gene: TRBJ2-1
V gene: TRBV27
clone size: once
CDR3 protein: CASSLNSYNEQFF
CDR3 DNA: TGTGCCAGCAGTTTAAACTCCTACAATGAGCAGTTCTTC

D gene: .
J gene: TRBJ2-1
V gene: TRBV9
clone size: once
CDR3 protein: CASSYIRDILFNEQFF
CDR3 DNA: TGTGCCAGCAGCTATATTCGGGACATACTCTTCAATGAGCAGTTCTTC

D gene: .
J gene: TRBJ1-3
V gene: TRBV7-8
clone size: .
CDR3 protein: CASSFGGANSGNTIYF
CDR3 DNA: TGTGCCAGCAGCTTCGGGGGAGCCAACTCTGGAAACACCATATATTTT

D gene: TRBD1
J gene: TRBJ2-7
V gene: TRBV7-9
clone size: .
CDR3 protein: CASSRTGMGEQYF
CDR3 DNA: TGTGCCAGCAGCCGGACAGGGATGGGCGAGCAGTACTTC

D gene: .
J gene: TRBJ2-3
V gene: TRBV28
clone size: .
CDR3 protein: CASSFGDTQYF
CDR3 DNA: TGTGCCAGCAGTTTTGGTGATACGCAGTATTTT

D gene: TRBD1
J gene: TRBJ2-5
V gene: TRBV24-1
clone size: .
CDR3 protein: CATSDYAGGRETQYF
CDR3 DNA: TGTGCCACCAGTGATTATGCAGGGGGCAGGGAGACCCAGTACTTC

D gene: TRBD1
J gene: TRBJ1-2
V gene: TRBV7-9
clone size: .
CDR3 protein: CAGALARQGRGGYTF
CDR3 DNA: TGTGCCGGCGCTCTGGCCCGACAGGGGCGAGGTGGCTACACCTTC

D gene: TRBD2
J gene: TRBJ2-6
V gene: TRBV4-2
clone size: .
CDR3 protein: CASSQGGGPRGGANVLTF
CDR3 DNA: TGTGCCAGCAGCCAAGGGGGAGGGCCCCGGGGTGGGGCCAACGTCCTGACTTTC

D gene: TRBD1
J gene: TRBJ2-7
V gene: TRBV5-6
clone size: once
CDR3 protein: CASSLYPGQVAYEQYF
CDR3 DNA: TGTGCCAGCAGCTTGTACCCGGGACAGGTGGCCTACGAGCAGTACTTC

D gene: .
J gene: TRBJ2-1
V gene: TRBV2
clone size: .
CDR3 protein: CASSMTHEQFF
CDR3 DNA: TGTGCCAGCAGCATGACGCATGAGCAGTTCTTC

D gene: .
J gene: TRBJ1-5
V gene: TRBV7-2
clone size: .
CDR3 protein: CASSVQGQGNQPQHF
CDR3 DNA: TGTGCCAGCAGCGTCCAGGGGCAGGGCAATCAGCCCCAGCATTTT

D gene: .
J gene: TRBJ2-4
V gene: TRBV19
clone size: .
CDR3 protein: CASSTAGVLAKNIQYF
CDR3 DNA: TGTGCCAGTAGTACGGCAGGGGTTCTAGCCAAAAACATTCAGTACTTC

D gene: .
J gene: TRBJ2-5
V gene: TRBV11-2
clone size: .
CDR3 protein: CASSPLRVGETQYF
CDR3 DNA: TGTGCCAGCAGCCCCCTGAGGGTTGGTGAGACCCAGTACTTC

D gene: .
J gene: TRBJ2-7
V gene: TRBV27
clone size: .
CDR3 protein: CASSPGLGYEQYF
CDR3 DNA: TGTGCCAGCAGTCCCGGGCTAGGGTACGAGCAGTACTTC

D gene: TRBD1
J gene: TRBJ1-5
V gene: TRBV7-8
clone size: .
CDR3 protein: CASSPGQSSNQPQHF
CDR3 DNA: TGTGCCAGCAGCCCGGGACAGAGTAGCAATCAGCCCCAGCATTTT

D gene: TRBD2
J gene: TRBJ2-7
V gene: TRBV30
clone size: .
CDR3 protein: CAWGLARNEQYF
CDR3 DNA: TGTGCCTGGGGACTAGCGAGGAACGAGCAGTACTTC

D gene: .
J gene: TRBJ2-3
V gene: TRBV18
clone size: .
CDR3 protein: CASSPVGVVGTDTQYF
CDR3 DNA: TGTGCCAGCTCACCAGTGGGCGTGGTGGGCACAGATACGCAGTATTTT

D gene: .
J gene: TRBJ1-2
V gene: TRBV7-3
clone size: .
CDR3 protein: CASSFGQGGYTF
CDR3 DNA: TGTGCCAGCAGCTTCGGACAAGGCGGCTACACCTTC

D gene: TRBD1
J gene: TRBJ2-7
V gene: TRBV2
clone size: medium-sized
CDR3 protein: CASSEVEGAGEQYF
CDR3 DNA: TGTGCCAGCAGTGAAGTTGAGGGGGCCGGCGAGCAGTACTTC

D gene: .
J gene: TRBJ1-3
V gene: TRBV19
clone size: few
CDR3 protein: CAVGMRQSSGNTIYF
CDR3 DNA: TGTGCCGTAGGAATGAGACAGAGCTCTGGAAACACCATATATTTT

D gene: .
J gene: TRBJ1-2
V gene: TRBV2
clone size: .
CDR3 protein: CASRSEGYGYTF
CDR3 DNA: TGTGCCAGCAGATCGGAGGGGTATGGCTACACCTTC